Below are 8 T cell receptor beta chains sequenced from a single sample in a study of T cell responses to AZD1222 COVID-19 vaccine. Clones were read by immunoSEQ multiplex PCR, and TCRdb kept only the in-frame ones, dropping some. This table holds 150,000 to 250,000 clones, roughly nine tenths found once. The sequenced sample was peripheral blood, obtained 28 days after the second AZD1222 dose. The source of these receptors is an adult who received the AZD1222 COVID-19 vaccine.

This chain joins TRBV7-3 and TRBJ2-2, with a weak D call TRBD2 (6 bases). The CDR3 consists of 14 residues. In germline, CDR1 is SGHTA, CDR2 FQGTGA. Trimming removed 5 bases at V and 3 bases at J, with 10 bases between. CDR3 sequence reads: CASSPREYTGELFF. CDR3 nucleotide sequence: TGTGCCAGCAGCCCCCGGGAGTACACCGGGGAGCTGTTTTTT.

This clone has only one observation. This chain uses TRBV6-5 with TRBJ2-1; the match to TRBD1 covers 8 bases. The germline gives CDR1 MNHEY, CDR2 SVGAGI. The V segment lost 2 bases and the J segment 12 bases; nucleotides outside the gene matches: 12. The CDR3 contains 15 residues. Written as DNA, the CDR3 is TGTGCCAGCAGTTACACCCACGGACAGGGCAACCGGCAGTTCTTC. Translation gives CASSYTHGQGNRQFF.

This clone has only one observation. The chain is built from TRBV7-8 and TRBJ1-5; 9 bases agree with TRBD1. V dropped 5 bases and J dropped 2; count of bases not matched to a gene: 4. Per germline, CDR1 SGHVS and CDR2 FQNEAQ. CDR3 length: 15 residues. CDR3 bases: TGTGCCAGCAGCGCGAGGACAGGGGGCAATCAGCCCCAGCATTTT. Protein product: CASSARTGGNQPQHF.

The CDR3 DNA follows: TGTGCCAGCAGCTTGGCTGGCCTAAAAGAGACCCAGTACTTC. Protein sequence: CASSLAGLKETQYF. V is TRBV5-4 and J is TRBJ2-5; no definite D call. Germline V CDR1 and CDR2: SGHNT, YYREEE (reference sequence). This CDR3 contains 14 residues. The V gene lost 0 bases and the J gene lost 3 bases, with 9 bases spanning the gap.

The chain carries TRBV7-3 and TRBJ1-1; D gene uncertain. The V gene's germline CDR1 is SGHTA and CDR2 FQGTGA. V dropped 1 base and J dropped 2 bases, with 5 bases sitting between them. This CDR3 is 13 amino acids long. The CDR3 region is CASSLIGNTEAFF. The CDR3 DNA follows: TGTGCCAGCAGCTTAATTGGAAACACTGAAGCTTTCTTT.

The chain uses TRBV11-3 and TRBJ2-5; 7 nucleotides line up with TRBD1. Germline V lookup: CDR1 SGHNT, CDR2 YENEEA. The CDR3 extends over 14 amino acids. J gave up 4 bases and V 3 bases, and 5 bases lay outside the gene matches. Here the CDR3 reads CASSFRDRGETQYF. CDR3 coding DNA: TGTGCCAGCAGCTTCCGGGACAGAGGAGAGACCCAGTACTTC.

This clone appeared a few times. The same CDR3 arises from other DNA sequences in this sample as well. This chain joins TRBV9 and TRBJ1-1; tentative D call: TRBD1 (6 bases). The V gene lost 0 bases and the J gene lost 5 bases, with 11 bases spanning the gap. The germline gives CDR1 SGDLS, CDR2 YYNGEE. The length of the CDR3 is 14 residues. CDR3 sequence: CASSVVQGVTEAFF. CDR3 bases: TGTGCCAGCAGCGTAGTACAGGGCGTAACTGAAGCTTTCTTT. The full variable domain, completed using reference TRBV9 and TRBJ1-1, is DSGVTQTPKHLITATGQRVTLRCSPRSGDLSVYWYQQSLDQGLQFLIQYYNGEERAKGNILERFSAQQFPDLHSELNLSSLELGDSALYFCASSVVQGVTEAFFGQGTRLTVV.

V gene TRBV21-1 combines with J gene TRBJ1-5; the table calls TRBD1, which could not be checked here. TRBV21-1 is a documented pseudogene. The CDR3 length is 19 residues. The CDR3 nucleotides are TGTGCCAGCAGCCCTCAGACAGGGAATATAAATTTTAGCAATCAGCCCCAGCATTTT. This gives the protein CASSPQTGNINFSNQPQHF.